The 11 T cell receptor beta chains listed next were all sequenced from one sample in a study of Ad26.COV2.S vaccination and SARS-CoV-2 variants. The protocol was immunoSEQ multiplex PCR, while the TCRdb copy is restricted to in-frame clones and leaves out a portion. Among roughly 350,000 clones listed, about 86% were seen once. Noted treatment: around 19 received Ad26.COV2.S at low or high dose, single or two shots; about 5 received placebo; per-sample allocation not given. Sampling took place 63 days after the first vaccine or placebo injection. This specimen consisted of peripheral blood, obtained in a trial of Ad26.COV2.S vaccine versus placebo. These receptors all stem from a person between 18 and 59 years old who received the Ad26.COV2.S COVID-19 vaccine or a placebo.

V is TRBV30 and J is TRBJ2-5; D unclear. CDR3 length equals 12 residues. The germline V gene encodes CDR1 GTSNPN and CDR2 SVGIG (reference sequence). The ends were cut back, 5 bases at V and 5 bases at J, with 12 bases in the middle. CDR3 coding DNA: TGTGCCTGGGGGGATGTGGATGAGACCCAGTACTTC. Protein: CAWGDVDETQYF.

Turning to this clone: A junction boundary mismatches the germline segment, possibly from a read error. The J gene is TRBJ2-6, the V gene TRBV28; no definite D call. The CDR3 has 14 residues. Germline lookup yields CDR1 MDHEN and CDR2 SYDVKM. CDR3 DNA: TGTGCCAGCAGTTCCACCTCTGGAGCCAACGTCCTGACTTTC. It codes for CASSSTSGANVLTF.

The V and J genes are TRBV3-1 (or the pseudogene TRBV3-2) and TRBJ2-6, with D possibly TRBD1 on 5 matching bases. The CDR3 consists of 16 residues. Trimming left V 0 bases short and J 3 bases short, with 9 bases between. The germline gives CDR1 LGHDT, CDR2 YNNKEL (reference sequence). CDR3 loop: CASSQEQDVGANVLTF. CDR3 bases: TGTGCCAGCAGCCAAGAACAGGACGTTGGGGCCAACGTCCTGACTTTC.

The V and J genes are TRBV12-3 or TRBV12-4 and TRBJ1-1, with TRBD1 as a possible D gene (5 bases). V shed 1 base and J shed 7 bases, with 10 bases lying between them. The CDR3 has 13 amino acids. CDR3 in DNA: TGTGCCAGCAGTTTAGATGGTAGGGGTGAAGCTTTCTTT. Encoded protein: CASSLDGRGEAFF.

This clone was found a few times. The V gene is TRBV24-1, the J gene TRBJ2-1, with 8 bases that match TRBD1. The germline V gene has CDR1 KGHDR and CDR2 SFDVKD. The V segment lost 9 bases and the J segment 12 bases; nucleotides outside the gene matches: 9. The CDR3 loop spans 12 amino acids. The CDR3 DNA follows: TGTGCCACCTCATCACAGGGGGGCGGGCAGTTCTTC. Its protein product is CATSSQGGGQFF.

The genes are TRBV4-3 and TRBJ2-7; no clear D. With 1 base removed from V and 7 bases from J, the gap between germline ends came to 11 bases. In germline, CDR1 is LGHNA, CDR2 YSLEER. This CDR3 comprises 13 residues. The DNA of the CDR3 is TGCGCCAGCAGCCAAGCAGTGGATCGGGAGCAGTACTTC. Encoded protein: CASSQAVDREQYF.

In this sample, this clone is medium-sized. V gene TRBV18 combines with J gene TRBJ2-7; TRBD1 might be the D (5 bases). Looked up from germline, CDR1 is KGHSH and CDR2 is LQKENI. CDR3 length: 11 amino acids. The V end was cut by 5 bases, the J end by 5 bases, with 7 bases between. The DNA of the CDR3 is TGTGCCAGCTCAGACAGCCACGAGCAGTACTTC. Amino acids: CASSDSHEQYF.

A single count supports this clone. Other DNA sequences in the same sample also yield this CDR3. The gene calls are TRBV28 and TRBJ1-1; TRBD1 matches 8 bases. CDR1 is MDHEN and CDR2 is SYDVKM in the germline V gene. J was trimmed by 1 base and V by 5 bases; bases with no gene match: 6. CDR3 length equals 15 residues. The DNA for the CDR3 is TGTGCCAGCAGTCCCCGGACAGGGCGGAACACTGAAGCTTTCTTT. It codes for CASSPRTGRNTEAFF.

The chain employs TRBV24-1 and TRBJ2-5; the D gene is possibly TRBD2 (6 bases). The CDR3 length is 15 residues. CDR1 is KGHDR, CDR2 SFDVKD, per germline. Between the trimmed V and J ends, which lost 3 bases and 5 bases, there was a span of 15 bases. DNA of the CDR3: TGTGCCACCAGTGATACGACTAGTATGGGGGAGACCCAGTACTTC. Translating it yields CATSDTTSMGETQYF.

This chain connects TRBV24-1 to TRBJ2-1, with D perhaps TRBD2 (7 bases). CDR3 length equals 17 residues. Germline V gives CDR1 KGHDR, CDR2 SFDVKD. The V and J ends lost 3 bases and 1 base respectively, with 15 bases between them. The CDR3 sequence is CATSDLGGRGSYNEQFF. The CDR3 DNA sequence: TGTGCCACCAGTGATCTCGGGGGGCGCGGATCCTACAATGAGCAGTTCTTC.

This clone appeared once. The chain couples TRBV28 to TRBJ2-3, with 14 bases aligning to TRBD2. The CDR3 loop spans 15 amino acids. Germline V lookup: CDR1 MDHEN, CDR2 SYDVKM. V lost 3 bases, J lost 6 bases, and 2 bases stayed unmatched. The chain's CDR3 is CASSLGLAGADTQYF. The CDR3, as DNA: TGTGCCAGCAGTTTGGGACTAGCGGGAGCGGATACGCAGTATTTT.